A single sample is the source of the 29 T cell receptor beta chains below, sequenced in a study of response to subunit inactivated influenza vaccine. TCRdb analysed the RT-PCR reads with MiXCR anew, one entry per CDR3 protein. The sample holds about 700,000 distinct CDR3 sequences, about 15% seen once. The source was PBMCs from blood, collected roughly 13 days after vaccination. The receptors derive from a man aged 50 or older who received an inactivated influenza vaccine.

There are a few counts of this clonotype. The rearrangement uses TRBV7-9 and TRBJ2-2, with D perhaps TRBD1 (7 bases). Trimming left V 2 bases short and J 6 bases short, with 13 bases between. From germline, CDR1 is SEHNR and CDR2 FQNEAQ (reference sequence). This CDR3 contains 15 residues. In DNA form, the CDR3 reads TGTGCCAGCAGCTTACGTCAGGGGGAGGCCGGGGAGCTGTTTTTT. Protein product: CASSLRQGEAGELFF. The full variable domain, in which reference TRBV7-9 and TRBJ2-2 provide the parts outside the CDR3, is DTGVSQNPRHKITKRGQNVTFRCDPISEHNRLYWYRQTLGQGPEFLTYFQNEAQLEKSRLLSDRFSAERPKGSFSTLEIQRTEQGDSAMYLCASSLRQGEAGELFFGEGSRLTVL.

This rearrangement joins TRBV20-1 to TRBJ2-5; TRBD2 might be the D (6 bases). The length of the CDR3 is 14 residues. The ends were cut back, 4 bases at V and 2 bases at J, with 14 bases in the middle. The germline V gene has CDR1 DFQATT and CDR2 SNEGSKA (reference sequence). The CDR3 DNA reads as TGCAGTGCTAAGACGGGGGTGAGACAAGAGACCCAGTACTTC. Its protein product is CSAKTGVRQETQYF.

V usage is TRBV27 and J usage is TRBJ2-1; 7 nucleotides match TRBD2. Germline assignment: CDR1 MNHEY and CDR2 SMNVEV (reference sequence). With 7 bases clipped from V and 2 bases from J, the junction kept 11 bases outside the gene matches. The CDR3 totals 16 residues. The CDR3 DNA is TGTGCCAGCACTCCATCTAGAGCGGGGACCTACAATGAGCAGTTCTTC. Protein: CASTPSRAGTYNEQFF.

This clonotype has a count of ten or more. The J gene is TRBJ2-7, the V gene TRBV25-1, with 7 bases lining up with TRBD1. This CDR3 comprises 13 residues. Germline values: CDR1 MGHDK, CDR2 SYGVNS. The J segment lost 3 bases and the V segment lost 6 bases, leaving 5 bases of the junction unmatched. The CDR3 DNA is TGTGCCAGCAGCAAACAGGGGAGCTACGAGCAGTACTTC. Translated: CASSKQGSYEQYF.

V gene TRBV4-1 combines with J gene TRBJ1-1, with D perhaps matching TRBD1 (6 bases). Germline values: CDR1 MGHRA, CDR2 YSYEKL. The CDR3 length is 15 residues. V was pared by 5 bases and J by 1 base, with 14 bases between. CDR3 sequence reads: CASSSRTVSNTEAFF. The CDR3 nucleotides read TGCGCCAGCAGCTCCCGGACAGTTTCGAACACTGAAGCTTTCTTT.

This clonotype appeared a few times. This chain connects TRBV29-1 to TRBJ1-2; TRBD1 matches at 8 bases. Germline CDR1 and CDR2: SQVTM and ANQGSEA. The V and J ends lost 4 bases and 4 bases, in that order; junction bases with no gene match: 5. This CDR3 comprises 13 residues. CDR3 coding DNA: TGCAGCGTTGCGGACAGGGCGGCCTATGGCTACACCTTC. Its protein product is CSVADRAAYGYTF.

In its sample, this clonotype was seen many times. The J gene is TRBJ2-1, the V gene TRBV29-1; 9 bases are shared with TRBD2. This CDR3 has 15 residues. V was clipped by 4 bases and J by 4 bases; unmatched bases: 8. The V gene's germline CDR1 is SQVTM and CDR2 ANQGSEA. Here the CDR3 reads CSVGSAGGNYNEQFF. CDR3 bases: TGCAGCGTTGGTTCAGCGGGAGGAAATTACAATGAGCAGTTCTTC.

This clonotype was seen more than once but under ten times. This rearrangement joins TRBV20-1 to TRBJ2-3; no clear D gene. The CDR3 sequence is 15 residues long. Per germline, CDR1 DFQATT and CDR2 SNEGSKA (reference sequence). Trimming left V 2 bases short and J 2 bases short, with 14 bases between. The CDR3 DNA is TGCAGTGCTAGAAGGGCAGTCGGCCACACAGATACGCAGTATTTT. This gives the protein CSARRAVGHTDTQYF.

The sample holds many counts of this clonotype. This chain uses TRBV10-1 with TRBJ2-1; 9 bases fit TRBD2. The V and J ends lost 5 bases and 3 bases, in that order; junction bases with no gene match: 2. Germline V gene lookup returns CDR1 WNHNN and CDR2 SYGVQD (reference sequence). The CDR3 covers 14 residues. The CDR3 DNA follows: TGCGCCAGCAGTTCTAGCGGGGACTACAATGAGCAGTTCTTC. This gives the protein CASSSSGDYNEQFF.

The CDR3 protein is CSASDISEAFF. In nucleotides, the CDR3 is TGCAGTGCTAGTGATATATCTGAAGCTTTCTTT. V and J are TRBV20-1 and TRBJ1-1; the D is unclear. Trimming took 3 bases from V and 6 from J, leaving 8 bases between them. Germline V CDR1 and CDR2: DFQATT, SNEGSKA (reference sequence). There are 11 residues in the CDR3.

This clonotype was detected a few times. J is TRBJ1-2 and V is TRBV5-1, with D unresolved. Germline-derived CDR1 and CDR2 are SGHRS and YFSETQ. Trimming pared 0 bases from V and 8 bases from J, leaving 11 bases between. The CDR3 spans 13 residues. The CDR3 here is CASSLEAGRGYTF. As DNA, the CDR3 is TGCGCCAGCAGCTTGGAGGCCGGTAGAGGCTACACCTTC.

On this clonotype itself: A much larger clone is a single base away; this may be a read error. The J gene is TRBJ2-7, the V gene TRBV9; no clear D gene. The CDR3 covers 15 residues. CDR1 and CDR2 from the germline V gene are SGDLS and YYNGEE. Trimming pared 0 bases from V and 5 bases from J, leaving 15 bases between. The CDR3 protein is CASSVDVCPVNEQYF. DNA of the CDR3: TGTGCCAGCAGCGTAGACGTCTGCCCGGTCAACGAGCAGTACTTC.

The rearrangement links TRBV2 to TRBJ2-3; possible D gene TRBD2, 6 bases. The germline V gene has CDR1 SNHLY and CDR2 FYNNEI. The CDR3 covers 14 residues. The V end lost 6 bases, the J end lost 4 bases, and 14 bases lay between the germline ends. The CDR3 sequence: CASSGARRADTQYF. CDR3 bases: TGTGCCAGCAGCGGGGCTCGGAGGGCAGATACGCAGTATTTT.

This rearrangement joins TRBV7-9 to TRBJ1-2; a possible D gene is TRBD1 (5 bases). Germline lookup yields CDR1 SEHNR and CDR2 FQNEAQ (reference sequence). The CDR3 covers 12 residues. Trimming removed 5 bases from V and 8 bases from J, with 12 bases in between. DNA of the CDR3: TGTGCCAGCAGCCCCTCAAGGGACGGCTACACCTTC. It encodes CASSPSRDGYTF.

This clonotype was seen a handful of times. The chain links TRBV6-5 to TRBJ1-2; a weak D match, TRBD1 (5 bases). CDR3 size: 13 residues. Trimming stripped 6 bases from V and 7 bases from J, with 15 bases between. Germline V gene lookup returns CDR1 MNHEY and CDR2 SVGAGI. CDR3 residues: CASSYKQGGGYTF. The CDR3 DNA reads TGTGCCAGCAGCTACAAGCAGGGCGGTGGCTACACCTTC.

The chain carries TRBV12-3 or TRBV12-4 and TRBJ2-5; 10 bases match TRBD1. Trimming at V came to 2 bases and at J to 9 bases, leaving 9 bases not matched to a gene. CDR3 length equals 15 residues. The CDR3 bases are TGTGCCAGCAGTTTAAACCCTCCGGACAGGGGGGCCCAGTACTTC. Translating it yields CASSLNPPDRGAQYF.

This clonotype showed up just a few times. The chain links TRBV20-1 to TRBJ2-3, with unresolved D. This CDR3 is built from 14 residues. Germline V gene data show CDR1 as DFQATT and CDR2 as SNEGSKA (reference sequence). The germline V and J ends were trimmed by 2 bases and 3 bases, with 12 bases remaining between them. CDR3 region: CSARLGSMTDTQYF. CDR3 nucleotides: TGCAGTGCTAGACTGGGAAGTATGACAGATACGCAGTATTTT.

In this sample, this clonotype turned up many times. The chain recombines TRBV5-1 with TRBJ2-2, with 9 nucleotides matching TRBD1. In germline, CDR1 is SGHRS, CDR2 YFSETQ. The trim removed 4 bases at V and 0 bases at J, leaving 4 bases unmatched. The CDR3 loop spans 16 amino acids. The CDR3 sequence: CASSPGQGTNTGELFF. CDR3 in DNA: TGCGCCAGCAGCCCCGGACAGGGGACGAACACCGGGGAGCTGTTTTTT.

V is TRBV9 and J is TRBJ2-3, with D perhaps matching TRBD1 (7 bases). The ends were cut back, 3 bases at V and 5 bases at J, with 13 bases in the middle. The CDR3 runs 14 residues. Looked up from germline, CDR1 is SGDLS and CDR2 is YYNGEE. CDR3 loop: CASSDRQGGDTQYF. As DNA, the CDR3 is TGTGCCAGCAGCGACCGACAGGGAGGAGATACGCAGTATTTT.

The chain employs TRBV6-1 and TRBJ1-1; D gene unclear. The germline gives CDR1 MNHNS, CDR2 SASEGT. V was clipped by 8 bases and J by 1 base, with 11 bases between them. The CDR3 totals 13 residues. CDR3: CASWVVSNTEAFF. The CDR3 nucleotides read TGTGCCAGCTGGGTGGTCTCGAACACTGAAGCTTTCTTT.

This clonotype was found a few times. CDR3 coding DNA: TGTGCCAGCAGTTGGGCGCTGTCTTCGTCACCCCTCCACTTT. It specifies CASSWALSSSPLHF. The chain is built from TRBV27 and TRBJ1-6; D not certain. This CDR3 has 14 residues. Trimming shortened V by 4 bases and J by 10 bases, and 14 bases separated the two germline ends. Germline V gives CDR1 MNHEY, CDR2 SMNVEV (reference sequence).

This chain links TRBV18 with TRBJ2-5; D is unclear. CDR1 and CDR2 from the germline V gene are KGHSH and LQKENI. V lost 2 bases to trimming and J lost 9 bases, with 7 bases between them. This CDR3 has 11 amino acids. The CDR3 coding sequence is TGTGCCAGCTCACCAACTGGACCCCAGTACTTC. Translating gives CASSPTGPQYF. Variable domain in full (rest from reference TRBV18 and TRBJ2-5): NAGVMQNPRHLVRRRGQEARLRCSPMKGHSHVYWYRQLPEEGLKFMVYLQKENIIDESGMPKERFSAEFPKEGPSILRIQQVVRGDSAAYFCASSPTGPQYFGPGTRLLVL.

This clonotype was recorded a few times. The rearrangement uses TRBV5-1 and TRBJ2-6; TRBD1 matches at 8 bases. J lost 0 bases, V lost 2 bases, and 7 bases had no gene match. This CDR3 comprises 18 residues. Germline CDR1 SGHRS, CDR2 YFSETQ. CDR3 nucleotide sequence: TGCGCCAGCAGCTTCCGGACAGGGTTAAGCTCTGGGGCCAACGTCCTGACTTTC. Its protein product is CASSFRTGLSSGANVLTF. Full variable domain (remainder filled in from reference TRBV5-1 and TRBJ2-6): KAGVTQTPRYLIKTRGQQVTLSCSPISGHRSVSWYQQTPGQGLQFLFEYFSETQRNKGNFPGRFSGRQFSNSRSEMNVSTLELGDSALYLCASSFRTGLSSGANVLTFGAGSRLTVL.

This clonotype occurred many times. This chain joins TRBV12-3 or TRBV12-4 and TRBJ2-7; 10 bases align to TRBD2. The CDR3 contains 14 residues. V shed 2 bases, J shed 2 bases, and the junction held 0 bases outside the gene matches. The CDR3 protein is CASSLTSGTYEQYF. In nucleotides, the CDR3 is TGTGCCAGCAGTTTAACTAGCGGGACCTACGAGCAGTACTTC.

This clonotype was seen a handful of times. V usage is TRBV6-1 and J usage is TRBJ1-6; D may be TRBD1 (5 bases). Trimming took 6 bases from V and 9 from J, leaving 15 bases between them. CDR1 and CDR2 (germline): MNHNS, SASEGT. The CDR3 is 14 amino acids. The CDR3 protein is CASSPGGRGSPLHF. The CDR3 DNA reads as TGTGCCAGCAGCCCGGGGGGGAGAGGTTCACCCCTCCACTTT.

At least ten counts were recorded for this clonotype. CDR3 sequence: CATSRDREGTDTQYF. In DNA form, the CDR3 reads TGTGCCACCAGCAGAGATCGAGAAGGCACAGATACGCAGTATTTT. The chain combines TRBV15 with TRBJ2-3; D remains ambiguous. Trimming removed 0 bases from V and 1 base from J, with 8 bases in between. This CDR3 is built from 15 residues. Germline CDR1 is LNHNV and CDR2 is YYDKDF (reference sequence).

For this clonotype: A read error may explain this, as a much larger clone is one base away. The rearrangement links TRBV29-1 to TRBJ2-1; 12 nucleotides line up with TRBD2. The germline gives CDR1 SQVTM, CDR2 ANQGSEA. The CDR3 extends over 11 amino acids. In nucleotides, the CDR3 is TGCTGCGGACTAGCGGGGAATGAGCAGTTCTTC. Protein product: CCGLAGNEQFF.

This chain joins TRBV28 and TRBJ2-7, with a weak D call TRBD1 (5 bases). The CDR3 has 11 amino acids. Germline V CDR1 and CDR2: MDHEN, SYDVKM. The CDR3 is CVVTGSYEQYF. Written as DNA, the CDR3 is TGTGTTGTAACAGGATCCTACGAGCAGTACTTC.

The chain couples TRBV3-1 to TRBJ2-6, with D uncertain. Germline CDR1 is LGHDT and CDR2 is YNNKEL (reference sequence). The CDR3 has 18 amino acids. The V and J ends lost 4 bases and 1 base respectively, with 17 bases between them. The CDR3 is CASSPVPGAASGANVLTF. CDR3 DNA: TGTGCCAGCAGCCCGGTCCCGGGCGCGGCTTCTGGGGCCAACGTCCTGACTTTC.